What follows are 3 T cell receptor beta chains derived from one specimen sequenced in a study of blood T cell repertoires in COVID-19. Data came from immunoSEQ multiplex PCR; TCRdb stores just in-frame clones and leaves some out. The repertoire holds about 140,000 clones, with 65% to 85% as singletons. Sequenced sample: peripheral blood. The source is a man aged 25-45 years with COVID-19, enrolled during active disease.

This chain connects TRBV6-5 to TRBJ1-1; D unresolved. The CDR3 runs to 15 residues. V lost 8 bases, J lost 1 base, and 17 bases lay in between. CDR1 and CDR2 from the germline V gene are MNHEY and SVGAGI. DNA of the CDR3: TGTGCCAGCGTCCTGACAAGTTTATCGAACACTGAAGCTTTCTTT. It codes for CASVLTSLSNTEAFF.

The chain is built from TRBV5-1 and TRBJ2-2; D is perhaps TRBD1 (6 bases). The CDR3 contains 16 residues. The V end lost 1 base, the J end lost 6 bases, and 16 bases lay between the germline ends. Germline lookup yields CDR1 SGHRS and CDR2 YFSETQ. DNA of the CDR3: TGCGCCAGCAGCTTGCTAGGCAGGGGTAGATCCGGGGAGCTGTTTTTT. Protein: CASSLLGRGRSGELFF.

The V call is TRBV11-2, the J call TRBJ2-1; the match to TRBD1 covers 7 bases. This CDR3 has 16 amino acids. Germline V gene lookup returns CDR1 SGHAT and CDR2 FQNNGV. J was trimmed by 4 bases and V by 5 bases; bases with no gene match: 11. The CDR3 protein is CASSPQGRGIYNEQFF. For the CDR3, the DNA is TGTGCCAGCAGCCCCCAGGGCAGGGGGATTTACAATGAGCAGTTCTTC.